This TCR beta chain comes out of a study of T cells in Graves' hyperthyroidism and ophthalmopathy. On the study more broadly: Before treatment of any kind, peripheral blood was taken at initial diagnosis.

RNA transcripts gave rise to amplified TCR beta CDR3 regions. The primer set for the first-round RT-PCR of the TCR CDR3 was HTBI. MiXCR was run by TCRdb on the multiplex PCR reads, yielding one entry per CDR3 protein. The repertoire holds around 500,000 distinct CDR3 sequences, with approximately 14% as singletons. In its sample, this clonotype was seen a few times. V lost 0 bases and J lost 2, with 5 bases in between. The CDR3 is 14 amino acids. Per the germline V gene, CDR1 is SGDLS and CDR2 is YYNGEE. The clonotype comes from a woman in her 40s with Graves' hyperthyroidism. The chain has TRBV9 and TRBJ2-2, with D hard to call. The sequenced material came from blood. CDR3 sequence reads: CASSVDHNTGELFF. CDR3 bases: TGTGCCAGCAGCGTAGACCACAACACCGGGGAGCTGTTTTTT.